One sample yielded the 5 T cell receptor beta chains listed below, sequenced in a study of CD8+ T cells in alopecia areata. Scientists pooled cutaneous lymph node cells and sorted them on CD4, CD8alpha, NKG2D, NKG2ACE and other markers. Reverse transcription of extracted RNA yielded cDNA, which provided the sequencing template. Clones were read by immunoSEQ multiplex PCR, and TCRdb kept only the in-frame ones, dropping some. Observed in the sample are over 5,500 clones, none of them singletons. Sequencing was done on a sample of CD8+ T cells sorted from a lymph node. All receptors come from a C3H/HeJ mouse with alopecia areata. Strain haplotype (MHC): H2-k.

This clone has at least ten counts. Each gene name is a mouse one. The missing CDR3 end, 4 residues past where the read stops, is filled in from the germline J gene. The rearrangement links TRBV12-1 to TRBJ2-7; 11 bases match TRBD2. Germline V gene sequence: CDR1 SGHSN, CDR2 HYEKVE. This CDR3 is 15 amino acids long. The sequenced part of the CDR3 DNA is TGTGCCAGCTCTCCTCTCGACTGGGGGGGGTAT. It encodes CASSPLDWGGY. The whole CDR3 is CASSPLDWGGYEQYF.

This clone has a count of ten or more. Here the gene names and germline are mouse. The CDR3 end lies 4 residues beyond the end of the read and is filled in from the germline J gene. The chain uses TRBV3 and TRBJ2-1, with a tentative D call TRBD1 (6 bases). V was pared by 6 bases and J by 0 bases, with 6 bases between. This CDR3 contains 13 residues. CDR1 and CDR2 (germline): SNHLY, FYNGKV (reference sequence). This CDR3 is CASRDSNYAEQFF. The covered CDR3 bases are TGTGCCAGCAGGGACAGTAACTATGCT.

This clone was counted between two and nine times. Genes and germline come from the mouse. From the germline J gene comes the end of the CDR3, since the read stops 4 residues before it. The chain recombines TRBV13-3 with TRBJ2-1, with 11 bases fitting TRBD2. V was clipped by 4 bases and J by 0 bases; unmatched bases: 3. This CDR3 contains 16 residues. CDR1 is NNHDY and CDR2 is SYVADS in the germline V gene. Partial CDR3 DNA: TGTGCCAGCAGTTGGGGACTGGGGGATAACTATGCT. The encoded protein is CASSWGLGDNYA. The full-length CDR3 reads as CASSWGLGDNYAEQFF.

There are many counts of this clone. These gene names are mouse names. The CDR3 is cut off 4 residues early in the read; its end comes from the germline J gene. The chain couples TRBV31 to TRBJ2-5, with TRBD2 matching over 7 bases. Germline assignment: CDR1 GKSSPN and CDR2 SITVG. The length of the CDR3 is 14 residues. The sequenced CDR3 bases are TGTGCCTGGAGTCTATTGGGGGGAGGAGAC. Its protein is CAWSLLGGGD. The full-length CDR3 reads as CAWSLLGGGDTQYF.

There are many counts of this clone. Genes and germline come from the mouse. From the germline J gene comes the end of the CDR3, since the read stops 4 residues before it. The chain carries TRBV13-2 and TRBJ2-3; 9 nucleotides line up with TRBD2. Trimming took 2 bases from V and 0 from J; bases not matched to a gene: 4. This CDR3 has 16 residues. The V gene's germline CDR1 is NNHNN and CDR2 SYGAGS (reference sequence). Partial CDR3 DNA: TGTGCCAGCGGTGAGGAGGGACTGGGTAGTGCAGAA. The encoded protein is CASGEEGLGSAE. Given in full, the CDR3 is CASGEEGLGSAETLYF.